This T cell receptor beta chain was observed in a study of cytomegalovirus exposure and HLA in healthy donors. Study at large: As released early, the data held some 85 million unique TCRs from HLA-typed donors.

This clone has a handful of counts. Trimming removed 1 base from V and 4 bases from J, with 11 bases in between. Per the germline V gene, CDR1 is SEHNR and CDR2 is FQNEAQ (reference sequence). The CDR3 runs to 15 residues. PCR used 60 Vbeta primers and 13 Jbeta primers. Profiling relied on immunoSEQ multiplex PCR, and the TCRdb table lists in-frame clones only, not all of them. The repertoire holds more than 150,000 clones, with more than 75% as singletons. Sequencing was done on a sample of PBMCs. The chain employs TRBV7-9 and TRBJ1-3; no firm D call. This sequence originates from a man in his forties or fifties in good health and CMV-seronegative. CDR3 DNA sequence: TGTGCCAGCAGCTTAGGAGGGTCTGCCGGAAACACCATATATTTT. Protein product: CASSLGGSAGNTIYF.